This T cell receptor (beta chain) was recorded in a study of cytomegalovirus exposure and HLA in healthy donors. Study-level points and caveats: Among TCR beta chains, those listed as cytomegalovirus-associated numbered over 150. Later, an analysis showed that TCR beta chains associated with HLA were more clonally expanded than others that were equally common. In a later analysis, TCR beta V- and J-gene trimming showed a link to a missense DCLRE1C variant.

Comment on this clone: Its antigen is unidentified.

Trimming removed 2 bases from V and 3 bases from J; junction bases left unmatched: 3. The germline V gene encodes CDR1 MGHRA and CDR2 YSYEKL. There are 15 residues in the CDR3. This PCR relied on a set of 60 Vbeta primers and 13 Jbeta primers. As processed by the authors: Around 11 million shared chains were among some 80 million unique TCR beta chains counted in a later analysis. Method: immunoSEQ multiplex PCR; TCRdb's copy keeps in-frame clones and lacks some. The DNA was the basis for D and trimming; V, J and clone size are from that table. The clone table shows tens of thousands of clones, with the ten largest holding roughly 3.8%.

The rearrangement uses TRBV4-1 and TRBJ2-1; 8 bases line up with TRBD2. This clonotype was sampled from a female donor in good health and CMV-seropositive. Source material: PBMCs. The CDR3 nucleotides are TGCGCCAGCAGCCAATCCAGCGGGGGCTACAATGAGCAGTTCTTC. This translates into CASSQSSGGYNEQFF.